This T cell receptor (beta chain) was identified in a study of human T cells and chemical hapten exposure. The time point denotes: patch test 3, about 24 weeks after DPC sensitization. Noted treatment: therapeutic diphenylcyclopropenone sensitization with weekly scalp DPC. Every donor had alopecia and was 18 to 70 years old; all were suitable for DPC. A word on this clonotype: Its antigen is as yet unknown.

Broader study findings: There was a positive correlation between PT1 expanded TCR counts and patch test score. There was no change with DPC sensitization in TCRs above 1 in 1000 frequency.

There are 18 residues in the CDR3. In germline, CDR1 is MNHEY, CDR2 SMNVEV (reference sequence). Trimming at V came to 5 bases and at J to 5 bases, leaving 18 bases not matched to a gene. Per the authors' pipeline: Per-sample TCR counts ranged from roughly 20,000 to 750,000, median around 96,000. TCRdb ran MiXCR on the RACE reads and lists one entry per CDR3 protein. V and J calls and clone size were set by TCRdb, not the authors. Of about 120,000 distinct CDR3 sequences detected, approximately 10% appear once; the ten largest clones hold under 2.5%. This specimen was whole blood, taken in connection with sensitization to the hapten diphenylcyclopropenone (DPC). The receptor was derived from a woman aged 50 to 65 with alopecia areata. Some clones in this sample may be carry-over from other donors' samples. The chain carries TRBV27 and TRBJ2-7; TRBD2 agrees at 10 bases. As DNA, the CDR3 is TGTGCCAGCAGTCCATTCAGGCTAGCGGGAGTCGGAAATAACGAGCAGTACTTC. Protein sequence: CASSPFRLAGVGNNEQYF.